This TCR beta chain is from a study of blood T cell repertoires in COVID-19 (dated by TCRdb to the early 2020s). For the wider study: The collaborator samples originated in the United States, Italy and Spain and spanned the acute and convalescent phases of COVID-19. Where available, HLA class I and class II types were taken from metadata supplied by the sample provider and were not determined by assay-based typing. The sample metadata nearly always contained a de-identified subject ID, COVID-19 status, age in years and sex. Deeply sampled blood TCRbeta repertoires from subjects exposed to, actively infected with, or recovered from COVID-19 were included in the dataset. The samples were drawn from two sources: the first 160 participants of the ongoing ImmuneRACE study, and 950 to 1,500 subjects contributed by 6 global collaborators. The prospective study material was composed of cDNA or gDNA derived from T cells, B-cell-depleted T cells, or PBMCs. The repertoires were made available in a free public database intended to serve as a resource for research on the immune response to SARS-CoV-2. Broader findings and caveats from the paper: The quantity of clinical and demographic metadata differed by source and by participant and was supplied without curation.

Whole blood was collected in K2EDTA tubes by collaborating institutions according to the institutions' own protocols. Collaborator samples were shipped for TCRbeta analysis as frozen whole blood, isolated PBMCs, or DNA extracted from either sample type. The germline V and J ends show losses of 2 bases and 0 bases respectively, and no gene match explains 10 bases of the junction. The CDR3 starts with the cysteine, ends with the phenylalanine, and has 18 residues. The only DNA kept is the CDR3, 54 bases in frame from the first base. CDR1 and CDR2, per the germline V gene (reference sequence), are LNHDA and SQIVND. TCRbeta CDR3 regions were amplified from genomic DNA by means of the immunoSEQ Assay, a bias-controlled multiplex PCR. The original methods were these. The number of nucleated cells in each sample was estimated by amplification of reference gene primers within the assay. To quantify the absolute abundance of each unique TCRbeta CDR3 rearrangement, sequence reads were collapsed and filtered. For each sample, productive Simpson clonality was calculated as the square root of Simpson's diversity index over productive rearrangements. The immuneACCESS repertoire file appears here via TCRdb, limited to in-frame rearrangements. These files lack a portion of the clones; in checked studies, under half of the deficit traces to unresolved V genes, and the cause of the others is not known. V and J calls and clone size are as listed in that table; D and trimming were resolved from the DNA. Across this sample there are approximately 24,000 clones, with over 70% seen only once. 25% of the sample belongs to the ten largest clones.

For this clone: Its binding antigen is unknown. No per-base quality is available; no much larger clone lies one base away.

The V and J genes are TRBV19 and TRBJ1-5; TRBD1 matches 7 bases in the middle. The clonotype comes from a human donor with active COVID-19. The donor label of this sample is uncertain. The sequenced material came from peripheral blood. Read as DNA, the sequence is TGTGCCAGTAGTATACGGGGGACAGCGCGGGGTAGCAATCAGCCCCAGCATTTT. Translated, it reads CASSIRGTARGSNQPQHF.